Each of the 22 T cell receptor beta chains below was sequenced from the same sample in a study of T cells expressing NK-cell markers. TCRdb reprocessed the 5' RACE reads; each CDR3 protein has one entry and no DNA is given. This sample's table reports some 190,000 distinct CDR3 sequences. Sequenced material: blood T cells: a sorted CD56 or NKG2C T cell subset, CD4+ or CD8+ T cells, or bulk PBMC T cells (not recorded which). These receptor sequences come from a man aged 18 to 70 in good health.

V gene TRBV2 combines with J gene TRBJ2-7; no DNA is available, so the TRBD2 call from TCRdb remains unchecked. Germline assignment: CDR1 SNHLY and CDR2 FYNNEI. The CDR3 is made up of 15 amino acids. The CDR3 region is CASSEAKAAFYEQYF.

The chain recombines TRBV6-4 with TRBJ2-1; TCRdb selects TRBD1, and the lack of DNA leaves this call unchecked. CDR3 length: 14 residues. Germline CDR1 MRHNA, CDR2 SNTAGT. This chain's CDR3 is CASSKDSDGNEQFF.

The rearrangement uses TRBV5-1 and TRBJ2-1; with no DNA, the TCRdb D assignment of TRBD2 cannot be verified. This CDR3 is built from 17 residues. CDR1 SGHRS and CDR2 YFSETQ come from the germline V gene. CDR3 in amino acids: CASRRTLAGVNYNEQFF. Filled out from reference TRBV5-1 and TRBJ2-1, the complete variable domain reads KAGVTQTPRYLIKTRGQQVTLSCSPISGHRSVSWYQQTPGQGLQFLFEYFSETQRNKGNFPGRFSGRQFSNSRSEMNVSTLELGDSALYLCASRRTLAGVNYNEQFFGPGTRLTVL.

V usage is TRBV15 and J usage is TRBJ2-1; TCRdb calls TRBD1, which cannot be checked without DNA. The CDR3 is made up of 15 amino acids. Germline-derived CDR1 and CDR2 are LNHNV and YYDKDF (reference sequence). CDR3 region: CATSRGEGGYNEQFF.

This chain links TRBV20-1 with TRBJ2-7. Germline lookup yields CDR1 DFQATT and CDR2 SNEGSKA (reference sequence). This CDR3 spans 14 amino acids. The CDR3: CSARDQDGGLEQYF.

This chain links TRBV7-2 with TRBJ2-1. Germline V gene data show CDR1 as SGHTA and CDR2 as FQGNSA. CDR3 size: 14 residues. The CDR3 sequence is CASSLLSSYNEQFF.

The genes are TRBV4-1 and TRBJ2-2. The CDR3 has 14 amino acids. The V gene's germline CDR1 is MGHRA and CDR2 YSYEKL. CDR3 amino acids: CASRMGTNTGELFF.

J is TRBJ1-1 and V is TRBV6-1; absent DNA, TCRdb's TRBD1 call cannot be checked. The CDR3 is 14 amino acids. The germline CDR1 and CDR2 sequences are MNHNS and SASEGT. This chain's CDR3 is CASSDGGGGTEAFF.

This rearrangement joins TRBV15 to TRBJ1-2; the D call of TRBD1 rests on TCRdb alone, since no DNA is present to check it. This CDR3 has 16 amino acids. Germline-derived CDR1 and CDR2 are LNHNV and YYDKDF (reference sequence). The CDR3 loop is CATSLPEGGFPYGYTF.

The chain employs TRBV2 and TRBJ2-1; checking the TCRdb D call of TRBD1 is not possible without DNA. The CDR3 totals 14 residues. Germline V gene lookup returns CDR1 SNHLY and CDR2 FYNNEI. The chain's CDR3 is CASSRGSPYNEQFF.

This rearrangement joins TRBV7-9 to TRBJ2-1; the TRBD1 assignment by TCRdb is unverifiable without DNA. CDR1 and CDR2 (germline): SEHNR, FQNEAQ (reference sequence). The CDR3 is made up of 14 amino acids. The CDR3 loop reads CASSSLPQGNEQFF.

V and J are TRBV5-6 and TRBJ2-5; TCRdb outputs TRBD2, but without DNA this stays unchecked. This CDR3 has 16 amino acids. The germline gives CDR1 SGHDT, CDR2 YYEEEE. The CDR3 here is CASSMTSGGADETQYF.

The chain employs TRBV12-3 or TRBV12-4 and TRBJ1-2. CDR3 length: 16 amino acids. Here the CDR3 reads CASSLLDGISLYGYTF.

This chain joins TRBV11-2 and TRBJ2-7. This CDR3 has 14 amino acids. The germline gives CDR1 SGHAT, CDR2 FQNNGV. The CDR3 sequence is CASSLADDYYEQYF.

This chain links TRBV5-1 with TRBJ1-2; without DNA, the TCRdb call of TRBD1 cannot be checked. The CDR3 extends over 15 amino acids. Germline V gene lookup returns CDR1 SGHRS and CDR2 YFSETQ. The CDR3 reads CASSLAGTGGYGYTF. Drawing the rest from reference TRBV5-1 and TRBJ1-2, the complete variable domain is KAGVTQTPRYLIKTRGQQVTLSCSPISGHRSVSWYQQTPGQGLQFLFEYFSETQRNKGNFPGRFSGRQFSNSRSEMNVSTLELGDSALYLCASSLAGTGGYGYTFGSGTRLTVV.

This chain uses TRBV20-1 with TRBJ1-1; TCRdb selects TRBD1, and the lack of DNA leaves this call unchecked. This CDR3 comprises 17 residues. Germline CDR1 reads DFQATT; CDR2 reads SNEGSKA (reference sequence). CDR3 region: CSASSLQGRNSRTEAFF.

V gene TRBV11-2 combines with J gene TRBJ1-2. Germline V gene lookup returns CDR1 SGHAT and CDR2 FQNNGV. This CDR3 region has 16 residues. The CDR3 is CASSLGLDGSNYGYTF.

The CDR3 region is CASSHTRTSVYNEQFF. The chain joins TRBV13 to TRBJ2-1; absent DNA, TCRdb's TRBD2 call cannot be checked. This CDR3 is built from 16 residues. Germline CDR1 is PRHDT and CDR2 is FYEKMQ (reference sequence).

This chain links TRBV5-1 with TRBJ1-2; without DNA, the TCRdb call of TRBD1 cannot be checked. Germline V gene lookup returns CDR1 SGHRS and CDR2 YFSETQ. The CDR3 totals 12 residues. The CDR3 loop is CASSLHRGGYTF.

J is TRBJ2-3 and V is TRBV9; TCRdb indicates TRBD1, and absent DNA this call remains unverified. CDR1 and CDR2 (germline): SGDLS, YYNGEE. CDR3 length: 15 amino acids. The CDR3 loop is CASSVDRGSGDTQYF.

This chain joins TRBV19 and TRBJ1-1. The CDR3 spans 14 residues. Germline CDR1 and CDR2: LNHDA and SQIVND (reference sequence). CDR3 amino acids: CASSISSPFTEAFF. Variable domain in full (rest from reference TRBV19 and TRBJ1-1): DGGITQSPKYLFRKEGQNVTLSCEQNLNHDAMYWYRQDPGQGLRLIYYSQIVNDFQKGDIAEGYSVSREKKESFPLTVTSAQKNPTAFYLCASSISSPFTEAFFGQGTRLTVV.

The rearrangement links TRBV5-1 to TRBJ2-5; TCRdb's D call, TRBD1, is unchecked because there is no DNA. This CDR3 region has 15 residues. Germline CDR1 SGHRS, CDR2 YFSETQ. CDR3 protein: CASSLGQGWQETQYF.